This T cell receptor (beta chain) originates from a study of blood T cell repertoires in COVID-19. The overall study: The samples span acute and convalescent COVID-19 from the United States, Italy and Spain. The cDNA or gDNA used as material had been derived from T cells, B-cell-depleted T cells, or PBMCs.

Patients at the Seattle site were enrolled during active infection and followed longitudinally. Trimming took 6 bases from V and 1 from J, leaving 10 bases between them. The CDR3 loop spans 15 amino acids. Germline CDR1 reads ENHRY; CDR2 reads SYGVKD. In the original processing: Estimation of nucleated cell counts was performed using reference gene primer amplification. The protocol was immunoSEQ multiplex PCR, while the TCRdb copy is restricted to in-frame clones and leaves out a portion. D and trimming come from the DNA, and the V and J calls and clone size come from that table. The sample records 190,000 or so clones, about 81% being singletons.

The sequenced sample was peripheral blood. V usage is TRBV10-3 and J usage is TRBJ2-6; D remains ambiguous. This receptor was taken from a woman over 75 with COVID-19, enrolled during active disease. The CDR3 protein is CAISALSSGANVLTF. CDR3 bases: TGTGCCATCAGCGCGCTGTCGTCTGGGGCCAACGTCCTGACTTTC.